The 11 T cell receptor beta chains given below trace back to one sample, sequenced in a study of blood T cell repertoires in COVID-19. Here immunoSEQ multiplex PCR was the method, and the copy in TCRdb shows in-frame clones only, minus some. The repertoire consists of a few hundred thousand clones, with around 86% occurring once and the leading ten covering more than 6.5%. Sequencing used peripheral blood. The source is an older woman with active or convalescent COVID-19.

Regarding this clone: With a much larger clone just one base away, this may be a read error. The genes are TRBV7-8 and TRBJ1-1; D uncertain. Germline V gives CDR1 SGHVS, CDR2 FQNEAQ. This CDR3 has 13 residues. Between the trimmed V and J ends, which lost 1 base and 1 base, there was a span of 4 bases. CDR3 amino acids: CASSLVENTEAFF. CDR3 in DNA: TGTGCCAGCAGCTTAGTAGAGAACACTGAAGCTTTCTTT. The full variable domain, its missing parts supplied by reference TRBV7-8 and TRBJ1-1, is GAGVSQSPRYKVAKRGQDVALRCDPISGHVSLFWYQQALGQGPEFLTYFQNEAQLDKSGLPSDRFFAERPEGSVSTLKIQRTQQEDSAVYLCASSLVENTEAFFGQGTRLTVV.

This chain joins TRBV11-2 and TRBJ1-6; 7 bases fit TRBD1. The CDR3 has 15 amino acids. The germline V gene has CDR1 SGHAT and CDR2 FQNNGV. Trimming took 1 base from V and 7 from J; bases not matched to a gene: 4. As DNA, the CDR3 is TGTGCCAGCAGCTTAGGAGTGGACAGGAATTCACCCCTCCACTTT. Translated, it gives CASSLGVDRNSPLHF.

This clone appeared a few times. The same CDR3 also results from other DNA sequences found in this sample. This chain connects TRBV25-1 to TRBJ1-4; no definite D call. The V gene lost 2 bases and the J gene lost 8 bases, with 12 bases spanning the gap. Germline V CDR1 and CDR2: MGHDK, SYGVNS. The CDR3 runs to 14 residues. The CDR3 coding sequence is TGTGCCAGCAGTGAAGGCGGTTCTGGGGAAAAACTGTTTTTT. Its translation is CASSEGGSGEKLFF.

For the CDR3, the DNA is TGCGCCAGCAGCCAAGAGCCAGGGGGCTCCTACGAGCAGTACTTC. As protein: CASSQEPGGSYEQYF. The gene calls are TRBV4-1 and TRBJ2-7; TRBD1 matches at 7 bases. CDR1 is MGHRA, CDR2 YSYEKL, per germline. Unmatched junction bases numbered 2, after V lost 0 bases and J lost 0 bases. This CDR3 is built from 15 residues.

CDR3 in amino acids: CASSLLWAGGSNQPQHF. The CDR3 DNA reads as TGTGCCAGCAGCTTGTTGTGGGCAGGGGGTAGCAATCAGCCCCAGCATTTT. J is TRBJ1-5 and V is TRBV5-5; 7 bases match TRBD1. V lost 1 base to trimming and J lost 0 bases; unmatched junction nucleotides: 7. From germline, CDR1 is SGHKS and CDR2 YYEKEE (reference sequence). This CDR3 contains 17 residues.

This clone was observed a few times. The chain is built from TRBV9 and TRBJ2-3; the D is unclear. The CDR3 extends over 11 amino acids. Germline V CDR1 and CDR2: SGDLS, YYNGEE. Trimming removed 3 bases at V and 7 bases at J, with 6 bases between. The CDR3 loop is CASSGLYTQYF. CDR3 nucleotide sequence: TGTGCCAGCAGCGGACTCTATACGCAGTATTTT.

J is TRBJ1-2 and V is TRBV5-4; D perhaps matches TRBD1 (6 bases). Germline CDR1 reads SGHNT; CDR2 reads YYREEE (reference sequence). The CDR3 length is 14 residues. Trimming left V 2 bases short and J 3 bases short, with 11 bases between. The CDR3 loop is CASSLIQGDYGYTF. CDR3 bases: TGTGCCAGCAGCTTAATACAGGGCGACTATGGCTACACCTTC.

CDR3 protein: CASSVGQGSWEQYF. The CDR3 bases are TGTGCCAGCAGCGTGGGACAGGGGAGTTGGGAGCAGTACTTC. The chain recombines TRBV9 with TRBJ2-7; 10 bases line up with TRBD1. V trimming: 2 bases; J trimming: 7 bases; junction bases outside the gene matches: 6. The CDR3 is 14 amino acids. CDR1 SGDLS and CDR2 YYNGEE come from the germline V gene.

The gene calls are TRBV10-1 and TRBJ2-3; D is perhaps TRBD1 (6 bases). The CDR3 length is 13 residues. Germline V gene data show CDR1 as WNHNN and CDR2 as SYGVQD (reference sequence). Trimming pared 6 bases from V and 4 bases from J, leaving 11 bases between. CDR3 region: CASRDSVSDTQYF. The CDR3 nucleotides are TGCGCCAGCAGGGACAGTGTCTCAGATACGCAGTATTTT.

The genes are TRBV19 and TRBJ1-3, with D maybe TRBD1 (5 bases). The germline V and J ends were trimmed by 7 bases and 0 bases, with 22 bases remaining between them. CDR1 and CDR2 (germline): LNHDA, SQIVND (reference sequence). The CDR3 sequence is 18 residues long. Here the CDR3 DNA reads TGTGCCAGTAAAAGGTTCAGGGAAGGGAACGGCTCTGGAAACACCATATATTTT. Its translation is CASKRFREGNGSGNTIYF.

This chain connects TRBV6-4 to TRBJ1-2, with D perhaps TRBD1 (5 bases). Trimming took 0 bases from V and 2 from J, leaving 19 bases between them. The germline CDR1 and CDR2 sequences are MRHNA and SNTAGT. The CDR3 loop spans 18 amino acids. The CDR3 spells CASSDSTGGVGFNYGYTF. As DNA, the CDR3 is TGTGCCAGCAGTGACTCTACCGGAGGGGTAGGATTCAACTATGGCTACACCTTC.